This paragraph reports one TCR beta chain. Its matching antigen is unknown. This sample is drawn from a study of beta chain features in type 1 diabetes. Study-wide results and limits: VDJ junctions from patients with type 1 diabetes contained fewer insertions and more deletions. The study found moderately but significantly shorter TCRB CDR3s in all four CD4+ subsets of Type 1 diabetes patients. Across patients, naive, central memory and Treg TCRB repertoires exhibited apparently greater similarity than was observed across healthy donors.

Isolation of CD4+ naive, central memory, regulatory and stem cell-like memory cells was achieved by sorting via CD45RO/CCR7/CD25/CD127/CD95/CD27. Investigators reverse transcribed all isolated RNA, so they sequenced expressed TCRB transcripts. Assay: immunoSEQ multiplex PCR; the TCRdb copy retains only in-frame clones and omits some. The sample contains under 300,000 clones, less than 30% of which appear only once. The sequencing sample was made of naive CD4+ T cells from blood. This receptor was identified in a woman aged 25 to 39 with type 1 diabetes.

The CDR3 nucleotides read TGTGCCAGCAGCCCGGGAGGCTCTGGAAACACCATATATTTT. As protein: CASSPGGSGNTIYF. The chain is built from TRBV6-6 and TRBJ1-3; D remains ambiguous. The ends were cut back, 6 bases at V and 0 bases at J, with 9 bases in the middle. Germline V lookup: CDR1 MNHNY, CDR2 SVGAGI (reference sequence). The CDR3 consists of 14 residues.